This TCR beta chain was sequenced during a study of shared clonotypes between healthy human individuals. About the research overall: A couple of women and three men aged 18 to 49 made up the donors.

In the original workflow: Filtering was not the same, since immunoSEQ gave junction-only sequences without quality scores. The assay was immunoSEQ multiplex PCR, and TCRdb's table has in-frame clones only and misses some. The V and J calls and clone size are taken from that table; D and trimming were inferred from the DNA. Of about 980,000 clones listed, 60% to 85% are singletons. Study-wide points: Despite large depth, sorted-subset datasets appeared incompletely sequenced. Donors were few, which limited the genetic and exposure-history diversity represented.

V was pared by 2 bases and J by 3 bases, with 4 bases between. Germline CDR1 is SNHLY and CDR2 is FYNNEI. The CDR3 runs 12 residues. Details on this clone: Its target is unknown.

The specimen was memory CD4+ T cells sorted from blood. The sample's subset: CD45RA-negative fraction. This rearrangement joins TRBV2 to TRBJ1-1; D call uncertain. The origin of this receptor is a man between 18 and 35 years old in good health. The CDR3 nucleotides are TGTGCCAGCAGTGAACCGGACACTGAAGCTTTCTTT. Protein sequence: CASSEPDTEAFF. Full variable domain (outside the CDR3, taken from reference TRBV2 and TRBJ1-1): EPEVTQTPSHQVTQMGQEVILRCVPISNHLYFYWYRQILGQKVEFLVSFYNNEISEKSEIFDDQFSVERPDGSNFTLKIRSTKLEDSAMYFCASSEPDTEAFFGQGTRLTVV.